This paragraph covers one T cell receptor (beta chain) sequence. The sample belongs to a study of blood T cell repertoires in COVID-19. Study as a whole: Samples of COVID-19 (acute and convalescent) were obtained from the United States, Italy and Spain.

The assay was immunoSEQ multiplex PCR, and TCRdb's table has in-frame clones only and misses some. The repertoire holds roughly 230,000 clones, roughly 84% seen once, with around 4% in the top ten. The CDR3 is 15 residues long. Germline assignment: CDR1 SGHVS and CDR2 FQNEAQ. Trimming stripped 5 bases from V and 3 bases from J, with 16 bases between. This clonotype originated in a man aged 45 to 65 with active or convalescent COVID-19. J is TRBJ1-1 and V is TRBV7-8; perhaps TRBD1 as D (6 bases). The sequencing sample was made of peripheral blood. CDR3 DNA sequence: TGTGCCAGCAGCCCGCGGGGGGCTAGAGACACTGAAGCTTTCTTT. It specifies CASSPRGARDTEAFF.